This entry lists 13 T cell receptor beta chains sequenced from one sample in a study of blood T cells in healthy people across ages. For the second PCR, which ran for 7 to 11 cycles, a sample-barcoded 5' primer and a J-beta primer mix were used. From the 5' RACE reads, TCRdb called clonotypes with MiXCR, one entry per CDR3 protein. The data show about 380,000 distinct CDR3 sequences, with roughly half seen just once and under 65% held by the top ten. The sequencing input was blood. The receptor set was obtained from a man aged 55 to 69 in good health.

V gene TRBV7-2 combines with J gene TRBJ2-3; TRBD2 matches 8 bases. The J segment lost 3 bases and the V segment lost 5 bases, leaving 10 bases of the junction unmatched. Germline V gives CDR1 SGHTA, CDR2 FQGNSA. CDR3 length equals 16 residues. The CDR3 nucleotides read TGTGCCAGCAGCGCACATTTCGGACTAGCAACAGATACGCAGTATTTT. As protein: CASSAHFGLATDTQYF. The complete variable domain, with remaining parts taken from reference TRBV7-2 and TRBJ2-3, reads GAGVSQSPSNKVTEKGKDVELRCDPISGHTALYWYRQSLGQGLEFLIYFQGNSAPDKSGLPSDRFSAERTGGSVSTLTIQRTQQEDSAVYLCASSAHFGLATDTQYFGPGTRLTVL.

The chain carries TRBV27 and TRBJ2-1; the D gene is possibly TRBD2 (5 bases). Deletions cut 6 bases from V and 1 base from J, with 10 bases between. Germline V gene lookup returns CDR1 MNHEY and CDR2 SMNVEV (reference sequence). The CDR3 runs to 14 residues. The CDR3 DNA reads TGTGCCAGCAGGCCACTAGGATCCTACAATGAGCAGTTCTTC. It specifies CASRPLGSYNEQFF.

This clonotype turned up a few times. The rearrangement joins TRBV12-3 or TRBV12-4 to TRBJ2-5; D is ambiguous. Trimming stripped 6 bases from V and 5 bases from J, with 16 bases between. The CDR3 runs to 14 residues. This CDR3 is CASRGLGFRETQYF. For the CDR3, the DNA is TGTGCCAGCAGAGGATTGGGATTCCGGGAGACCCAGTACTTC.

This rearrangement joins TRBV6-2 or TRBV6-3 to TRBJ1-2; a weak D match, TRBD1 (5 bases). Per the germline V gene, CDR1 is MNHEY and CDR2 is SVGEGT. The CDR3 is 15 amino acids. Trimming shortened V by 8 bases and J by 4 bases, and 20 bases separated the two germline ends. The CDR3 DNA follows: TGTGCCAGCCCAACGGGGCGGAATAACGGCTATGGCTACACCTTC. Its translation: CASPTGRNNGYGYTF.

In its sample, this clonotype was seen a few times. The rearrangement uses TRBV20-1 and TRBJ2-5, with D unresolved. V lost 2 bases and J 2 bases, leaving 6 bases between the germline ends. CDR3 size: 12 residues. Germline CDR1 reads DFQATT; CDR2 reads SNEGSKA (reference sequence). CDR3 sequence (DNA): TGCAGTGCTAGAACACAGCAAGAGACCCAGTACTTC. Protein product: CSARTQQETQYF.

This clonotype was detected a few times. CDR3 nucleotide sequence: TGCAGTGCTAGAGATGGACTAGCGGGTTCGTACGAGCAGTACTTC. Translation: CSARDGLAGSYEQYF. V is TRBV20-1 and J is TRBJ2-7; 11 nucleotides match TRBD2. V shed 0 bases, J shed 4 bases, and the junction held 5 bases outside the gene matches. This CDR3 is 15 amino acids long. CDR1 and CDR2 from the germline V gene are DFQATT and SNEGSKA (reference sequence).

This chain links TRBV28 with TRBJ2-3, with unresolved D. Between the trimmed V and J ends, which lost 6 bases and 0 bases, there was a span of 10 bases. The germline gives CDR1 MDHEN, CDR2 SYDVKM. This CDR3 region has 14 residues. The CDR3, as DNA: TGTGCCAGCAGGTGGACCAGGAGCACAGATACGCAGTATTTT. It translates to CASRWTRSTDTQYF.

This clonotype turned up a few times. As DNA, the CDR3 is TGCAGTGCTAGAGCGGCCGGCCAAGAGACCCAGTACTTC. This gives the protein CSARAAGQETQYF. J is TRBJ2-5 and V is TRBV20-1; D call uncertain. CDR3 length: 13 residues. V lost 1 base, J lost 1 base, and 7 bases lay in between. The germline V gene has CDR1 DFQATT and CDR2 SNEGSKA (reference sequence).

The CDR3 is CASSLRGSRGAGDTQYF. As DNA, the CDR3 is TGTGCCAGCAGTCTCCGAGGGAGCAGGGGGGCGGGAGATACGCAGTATTTT. The chain couples TRBV12-3 or TRBV12-4 to TRBJ2-3; D perhaps matches TRBD1 (7 bases). The CDR3 spans 17 residues. The V and J ends lost 5 bases and 5 bases respectively, with 23 bases between them.

The J gene is TRBJ2-1, the V gene TRBV27; 11 bases line up with TRBD1. CDR1 is MNHEY, CDR2 SMNVEV, per germline (reference sequence). V was clipped by 3 bases and J by 7 bases; unmatched bases: 11. The CDR3 covers 17 residues. Here the CDR3 reads CASSFLPMDRGLNEQFF. The DNA of the CDR3 is TGTGCCAGCAGTTTCCTACCTATGGACAGGGGGCTTAATGAGCAGTTCTTC.

The chain links TRBV20-1 to TRBJ2-7; D unresolved. V was shortened by 4 bases and J by 6 bases, with 7 bases between the two germline ends. The CDR3 totals 10 residues. The V gene's germline CDR1 is DFQATT and CDR2 SNEGSKA (reference sequence). Here the CDR3 reads CSATKVEQYF. The CDR3 nucleotides read TGCAGTGCTACGAAGGTCGAGCAGTACTTC.

The chain joins TRBV28 to TRBJ2-1; D may be TRBD2 (5 bases). CDR3 length: 12 residues. Germline V gene sequence: CDR1 MDHEN, CDR2 SYDVKM. The V and J ends lost 6 bases and 8 bases respectively, with 11 bases between them. The CDR3 region is CASSSGLYEQFF. The CDR3 nucleotides are TGTGCCAGCAGCTCCGGACTTTATGAGCAGTTCTTC.

This clonotype was found once. J is TRBJ2-4 and V is TRBV7-2, with 10 bases fitting TRBD2. TRBJ2-5 explains the end of the DNA better; the J call may be wrong. Germline V gene data show CDR1 as SGHTA and CDR2 as FQGNSA. The length of the CDR3 is 16 residues. CDR3 nucleotides: TGTGCCAGCAGCTTACGGGCCCTAGCGGGAGTAGAGACCCAGTACTTC. Protein product: CASSLRALAGVETQYF.